The 10 T cell receptor beta chains given below trace back to one sample, sequenced in a study of T cells in Graves' hyperthyroidism and ophthalmopathy. Amplified TCR beta CDR3 regions derived from RNA transcripts. A set of HTBI primers served as the primers for a first-round RT-PCR of the TCR CDR3. TCRdb passed the multiplex PCR reads through MiXCR, listing each CDR3 protein once. The sample lists some 620,000 distinct CDR3 sequences, under 20% occurring once. What was sequenced was blood. The receptors here all came from a young woman with Graves' hyperthyroidism.

This clonotype was recorded a few times. The CDR3 region is CASSSGFSYNEQFF. CDR3 DNA: TGTGCCAGCAGCTCGGGATTTTCCTACAATGAGCAGTTCTTC. J is TRBJ2-1 and V is TRBV7-9; TRBD2 might be the D (5 bases). CDR1 is SEHNR and CDR2 is FQNEAQ in the germline V gene (reference sequence). The CDR3 runs 14 residues. The germline V and J ends were trimmed by 4 bases and 1 base, with 8 bases remaining between them. Full variable domain (rest looked up from reference TRBV7-9 and TRBJ2-1): DTGVSQNPRHKITKRGQNVTFRCDPISEHNRLYWYRQTLGQGPEFLTYFQNEAQLEKSRLLSDRFSAERPKGSFSTLEIQRTEQGDSAMYLCASSSGFSYNEQFFGPGTRLTVL.

This clonotype was recorded at least ten times. The chain links TRBV7-3 to TRBJ2-3; either TRBD1 or TRBD2 may supply D (5 bases each). This CDR3 contains 14 residues. Trimming shortened V by 4 bases and J by 4 bases, and 12 bases separated the two germline ends. Germline V gene data show CDR1 as SGHTA and CDR2 as FQGTGA. The CDR3, as DNA: TGTGCCAGCAGCTCTCGGTGGGGGTCAGATACGCAGTATTTT. Amino acids: CASSSRWGSDTQYF.

J is TRBJ2-7 and V is TRBV9; D is unclear. Trimming pared 3 bases from V and 7 bases from J, leaving 20 bases between. The CDR3 consists of 15 residues. Germline V gene sequence: CDR1 SGDLS, CDR2 YYNGEE. This CDR3 is CASSATVSPTTEQYF. As DNA, the CDR3 is TGTGCCAGCAGCGCAACCGTTTCTCCCACAACAGAGCAGTACTTC.

This chain links TRBV20-1 with TRBJ2-7, with TRBD1 matching 10 bases. This CDR3 contains 15 residues. Trimming at V came to 1 base and at J to 3 bases, leaving 6 bases not matched to a gene. Germline CDR1 DFQATT, CDR2 SNEGSKA (reference sequence). The CDR3 is CSARAPGQGHYEQYF. The CDR3 coding sequence is TGCAGTGCTAGAGCGCCGGGACAGGGGCACTACGAGCAGTACTTC.

The rearrangement uses TRBV11-2 and TRBJ2-7; D gene uncertain. Germline V gene data show CDR1 as SGHAT and CDR2 as FQNNGV. There are 11 residues in the CDR3. Trimming shortened V by 5 bases and J by 6 bases, and 8 bases separated the two germline ends. The CDR3 reads CASSRDGEQYF. The CDR3 DNA is TGTGCCAGCAGCCGAGACGGCGAGCAGTACTTC.

There are many counts of this clonotype. This rearrangement joins TRBV12-3 or TRBV12-4 to TRBJ2-5, with 8 positions matching TRBD1. The ends lost 5 bases at V and 1 base at J; junction bases unmatched: 6. The CDR3 loop spans 15 amino acids. The CDR3: CASSKMQGAQETQYF. Written as DNA, the CDR3 is TGTGCCAGCAGTAAAATGCAGGGGGCCCAAGAGACCCAGTACTTC.

V usage is TRBV11-3 and J usage is TRBJ2-1; D may correspond to TRBD1 or TRBD2 (6 bases each). This CDR3 has 15 amino acids. V lost 3 bases to trimming and J lost 9 bases, with 18 bases between them. Germline lookup yields CDR1 SGHNT and CDR2 YENEEA. The CDR3 sequence is CASSFSGPGASEQFF. The DNA of the CDR3 is TGTGCCAGCAGCTTTTCTGGGCCGGGGGCAAGTGAGCAGTTCTTC.

Worth noting for this clonotype: A much larger clone lies a single base off, so this may be a read error. The CDR3: CASSSNSGYSNEQFF. Written as DNA, the CDR3 is TGTGCCTCGAGTTCCAACAGTGGGTATTCCAATGAGCAGTTCTTC. This sequence joins TRBV30 and TRBJ2-1; no reliable D call. The CDR3 contains 15 residues. In germline, CDR1 is GTSNPN, CDR2 SVGIG (reference sequence).

A few counts support this clonotype. This chain joins TRBV20-1 and TRBJ1-1; 7 positions agree with TRBD1. Germline CDR1 is DFQATT and CDR2 is SNEGSKA (reference sequence). The CDR3 is made up of 13 amino acids. Trimming removed 1 base from V and 7 bases from J; junction bases left unmatched: 6. The CDR3 DNA follows: TGCAGTGCTAGAGGCCCGGGACAGCTTGAAGCTTTCTTT. Its translation: CSARGPGQLEAFF.

This clonotype was counted at least ten times. J is TRBJ1-1 and V is TRBV13; TRBD1 matches 7 bases. CDR3 length: 15 amino acids. With 3 bases clipped from V and 1 base from J, the junction kept 5 bases outside the gene matches. Per the germline V gene, CDR1 is PRHDT and CDR2 is FYEKMQ (reference sequence). This chain's CDR3 is CASSFNRGWNTEAFF. The DNA of the CDR3 is TGTGCCAGCAGCTTCAACAGGGGATGGAACACTGAAGCTTTCTTT.